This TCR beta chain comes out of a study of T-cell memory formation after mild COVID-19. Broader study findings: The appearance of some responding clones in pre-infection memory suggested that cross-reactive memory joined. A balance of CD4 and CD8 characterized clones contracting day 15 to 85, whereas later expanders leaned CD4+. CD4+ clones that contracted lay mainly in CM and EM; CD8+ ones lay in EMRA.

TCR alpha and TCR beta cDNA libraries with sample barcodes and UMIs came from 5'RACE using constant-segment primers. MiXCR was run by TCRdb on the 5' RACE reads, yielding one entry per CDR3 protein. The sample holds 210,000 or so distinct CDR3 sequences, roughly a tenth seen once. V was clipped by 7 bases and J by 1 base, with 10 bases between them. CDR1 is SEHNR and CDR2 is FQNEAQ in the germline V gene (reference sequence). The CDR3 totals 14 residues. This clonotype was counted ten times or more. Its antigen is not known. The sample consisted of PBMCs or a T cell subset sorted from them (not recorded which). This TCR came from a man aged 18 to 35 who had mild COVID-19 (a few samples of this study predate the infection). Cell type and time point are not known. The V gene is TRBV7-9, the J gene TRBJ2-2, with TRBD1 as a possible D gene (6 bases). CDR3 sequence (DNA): TGTGCCAGCACCCCACAGGGGAACACCGGGGAGCTGTTTTTT. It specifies CASTPQGNTGELFF.